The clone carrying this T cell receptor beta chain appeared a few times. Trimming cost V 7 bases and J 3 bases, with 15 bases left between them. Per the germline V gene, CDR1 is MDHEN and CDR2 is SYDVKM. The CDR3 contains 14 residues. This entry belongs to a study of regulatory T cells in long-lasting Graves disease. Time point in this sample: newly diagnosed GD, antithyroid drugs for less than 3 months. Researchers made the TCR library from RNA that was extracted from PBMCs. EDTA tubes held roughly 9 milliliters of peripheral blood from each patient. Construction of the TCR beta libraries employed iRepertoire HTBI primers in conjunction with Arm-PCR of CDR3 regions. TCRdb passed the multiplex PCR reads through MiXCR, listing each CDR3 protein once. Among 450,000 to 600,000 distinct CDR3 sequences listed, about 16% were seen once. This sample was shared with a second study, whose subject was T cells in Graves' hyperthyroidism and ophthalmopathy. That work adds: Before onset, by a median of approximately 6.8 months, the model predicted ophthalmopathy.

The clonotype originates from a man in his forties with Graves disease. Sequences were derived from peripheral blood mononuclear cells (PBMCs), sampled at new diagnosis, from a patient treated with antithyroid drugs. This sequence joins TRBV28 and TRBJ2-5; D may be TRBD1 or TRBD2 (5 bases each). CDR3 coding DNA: TGTGCCAGCACCCTTGGGGGAGTTAAAGAGACCCAGTACTTC. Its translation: CASTLGGVKETQYF.